Listed below are T cell receptor beta chains from one sample, sequenced in a study of regulatory T cells in long-lasting Graves disease. TCRdb re-called the multiplex PCR reads with MiXCR, one entry per CDR3 protein. In the table there are 500,000 or so distinct CDR3 sequences, about 14% of which are singletons. These data are also associated with another study on T cells in Graves' hyperthyroidism and ophthalmopathy.

Sequenced here: peripheral blood mononuclear cells (PBMCs), sampled at new diagnosis, from a patient treated with antithyroid drugs. The origin of the receptors is a woman aged 45-59 years with Graves disease. CDR3s include the opening cysteine and the closing phenylalanine or tryptophan. A D gene is named only where the DNA matches it firmly. Rows may omit the clone size; those that give it use once, few, many or a size class.

TRBJ2-7	TRBD1	TRBV3-1	many	TGTGCCAGCAGCCAAGTGTACAGGGGGCTCTACGAGCAGTACTTC	CASSQVYRGLYEQYF
TRBJ2-3	TRBD1	TRBV3-1	many	TGTGCCAGCAGTCAAATTATATCCGGGACAGCTAGCACAGATACGCAGTATTTT	CASSQIISGTASTDTQYF
TRBJ2-7	-	TRBV7-8	many	TGTGCCAGTGTGGGACCCTACGAGCAGTACTTC	CASVGPYEQYF
TRBJ2-2	-	TRBV7-3	many	TGTGCCAGCAGCTTATGGGCCAGGGAGACCGGGGAGCTGTTTTTT	CASSLWARETGELFF
TRBJ1-2	-	TRBV27	few	TGTGCCAGCAGTTTAGGGGGTGTGGCTGGCTACACCTTC	CASSLGGVAGYTF
TRBJ2-1	TRBD2	TRBV5-1	-	TGCGCCAGCAGCCCGGGACTAGCGGGAGTTCGCGAGCAGTTCTTC	CASSPGLAGVREQFF
TRBJ1-2	-	TRBV12-3/TRBV12-4	many	TGTGCCAGCAGTTTTACTAGCTGGTATAACTATGGCTACACCTTC	CASSFTSWYNYGYTF
TRBJ2-1	-	TRBV27	many	TGTGCCAGCAGCCCGATGGCAGGGGGGGTGTTCAATGAGCAGTTCTTC	CASSPMAGGVFNEQFF
TRBJ2-7	-	TRBV28	-	TGTGCCAGCAGTTTCGGGGGACCCGTTGTCAGCTCCTACGAGCAGTACTTC	CASSFGGPVVSSYEQYF
TRBJ2-7	TRBD2	TRBV20-1	few	TGCAGTGCAAAGGTTGCGGGAGACTCCTACGAGCAGTACTTC	CSAKVAGDSYEQYF
TRBJ2-7	TRBD2	TRBV6-2/TRBV6-3	many	TGTGCCAGCATACGTATGGGACTAGCGGCGGCCTACGAGCAGTACTTC	CASIRMGLAAAYEQYF
TRBJ1-2	-	TRBV4-1	-	TGCGCCAGCAGCCCCTGGCAGGGCAACTATGGCTACACCTTC	CASSPWQGNYGYTF
TRBJ2-1	-	TRBV18	few	TGTGCCAGCTCCCTAAGGGAAACCACGGGACATTCCTACAATGAGCAGTTCTTC	CASSLRETTGHSYNEQFF
TRBJ2-1	TRBD2	TRBV7-9	-	TGTGCCAGCAGCAAGGGGACTAGCGGGAAGAGCTCCTACAATGAGCAGTTCTTC	CASSKGTSGKSSYNEQFF
TRBJ2-3	-	TRBV24-1	many	TGTGCCACCAGTGACCCGACTATCCAGCGGCAGTATTTT	CATSDPTIQRQYF
TRBJ1-5	-	TRBV4-1	-	TGCGCCAGCAGCCAGGGACGACGGGGGACTCAGCCCCAGCATTTT	CASSQGRRGTQPQHF
TRBJ1-5	-	TRBV12-3/TRBV12-4	few	TGTGCCAGCAGCCAAGGGACCCCCAATAGCAATCAGCCCCAGCATTTT	CASSQGTPNSNQPQHF
TRBJ2-1	TRBD2	TRBV5-1	-	TGCGCCAGCAGCTTGTCACTAGCGGGAGGGTCCTCCTACAATGAGCAGTTCTTC	CASSLSLAGGSSYNEQFF
TRBJ2-1	-	TRBV29-1	many	TGCAGCGTAGACCGTTCTAGCGACTCCTACAATGAGCAGTTCTTC	CSVDRSSDSYNEQFF
TRBJ1-5	-	TRBV2	few	TGTGCCAGCAGTGACCTCAATCAGCCCCAGCATTTT	CASSDLNQPQHF
TRBJ2-2	-	TRBV11-3	once	TGTGCCAGCAGCTCGGGTGGGATGGCGTCGGCCGGGGGGCTGTTTTTT	CASSSGGMASAGGLFF
TRBJ2-1	-	TRBV24-1	few	TGTGCCACCAGTGAAGTGGCAGGGAACCTCCATGAGCAGTTCTTC	CATSEVAGNLHEQFF
TRBJ1-1	-	TRBV6-1	many	TGTGCCAGCAGTGAAAGACAGCTGAACACTGAAGCTTTCTTT	CASSERQLNTEAFF
TRBJ2-7	TRBD2	TRBV4-1	-	TGCACCAGCAGCGGGGGAGGGTACGAGCAGTACTTC	CTSSGGGYEQYF
TRBJ1-1	TRBD1	TRBV7-8	-	TGTGCCAGCAGCAGACAGGGGGTGATGAACACTGAAGCTTTCTTT	CASSRQGVMNTEAFF
TRBJ1-4	-	TRBV25-1	-	TGTGCCAGCAGTGAATCGCCAGGGACTGTTCTCGGTTTTAATGAAAAACTGTTTTTT	CASSESPGTVLGFNEKLFF
TRBJ2-3	TRBD2	TRBV2	-	TGTGCCAGCATTGGACTAGCGGGAGCGGGAGATACGCAGTATTTT	CASIGLAGAGDTQYF
TRBJ2-3	TRBD1	TRBV30	many	TGTGCCTGGAGTGTACTGGGGACAGGGGTGGATTGGTTCACAGATACGCAGTATTTT	CAWSVLGTGVDWFTDTQYF
TRBJ2-3	TRBD2	TRBV12-3/TRBV12-4	few	TGTGCCAGCAGGAAGCGGGAGAGCACAGATACGCAGTATTTT	CASRKRESTDTQYF
TRBJ2-1	-	TRBV5-1	few	TGCGCCAGCAGCTTGCCGATATTCTCGCACCGGGACGGGTACAATGAGCAGTTCTTC	CASSLPIFSHRDGYNEQFF
TRBJ2-1	TRBD1	TRBV18	few	TGTGCCAGCTCAAGGACAGGGGTTTTAGTCAATGAGCAGTTCTTC	CASSRTGVLVNEQFF
TRBJ2-3	-	TRBV18	many	TGTGCCAGCTCACCACCAGGGGAAAGCACAGATACGCAGTATTTT	CASSPPGESTDTQYF
TRBJ1-1	-	TRBV12-3/TRBV12-4	many	TGTGCCAGCAGTCCTACAAATCCCGGGGCGACAAGGGCTTTCTTT	CASSPTNPGATRAFF
TRBJ2-7	TRBD2	TRBV6-5	many	TGTGCCAGCAGTTACTCGAGGACTAGCGGATTACCCTACGAGCAGTACTTC	CASSYSRTSGLPYEQYF
TRBJ2-1	-	TRBV5-6	-	TGTGCCAGCAGCTTGGCTGGGAGCGTCTCCTACAATGAGCAGTTCTTC	CASSLAGSVSYNEQFF
TRBJ2-5	-	TRBV2	many	TGTGCCAGCAGTGGCCCAGACAGCCTACAAGAGACCCAGTACTTC	CASSGPDSLQETQYF
TRBJ1-2	-	TRBV6-2/TRBV6-3	-	TGTGCCAGCAGTTACGGAGGGGAGGGGTACTATGGCTACACCTTC	CASSYGGEGYYGYTF
TRBJ2-7	TRBD2	TRBV7-6	few	TGTGCCAGCAGCTTAGCCCGCGGGGCTAGCGGGGATTCCTACGAGCAGTACTTC	CASSLARGASGDSYEQYF
TRBJ2-1	TRBD2	TRBV6-1	many	TGTGCCAGCAGTGACCCCCCGCTAGCGGGAGAAATTGAGCAGTTCTTC	CASSDPPLAGEIEQFF
TRBJ2-3	-	TRBV5-1	few	TGCGCCAGCAGCCCTCGGGTCCAGGGGAGGGGCACAGATACGCAGTATTTT	CASSPRVQGRGTDTQYF
TRBJ2-7	TRBD2	TRBV6-2/TRBV6-3	few	TGTGCCAGCAGTTACCACCTACGGGCGGGAGCGAACTACGAGCAGTACTTC	CASSYHLRAGANYEQYF
TRBJ1-1	-	TRBV29-1	few	TGCAGCGTCCTCCATGATACTGAAGCTTTCTTT	CSVLHDTEAFF
TRBJ2-6	TRBD1	TRBV4-1	many	TGCGCCAGCAGCCTACCGGGACAGCCGCACTCTGGGGCCAACGTCCTGACTTTC	CASSLPGQPHSGANVLTF
TRBJ2-3	TRBD2	TRBV11-2	-	TGTGCCAGCAGCGACGGGACTAGCGGAGGAGATACGCAGTATTTT	CASSDGTSGGDTQYF
TRBJ2-1	TRBD1	TRBV20-1	many	TGCAGTGCTAAGACAGGGGGCACGAATGAGCAGTTCTTC	CSAKTGGTNEQFF
TRBJ2-1	-	TRBV6-2/TRBV6-3	many	TGTGCCAGCAGTTACTCGAGCAGTTCCTACAATGAGCAGTTCTTC	CASSYSSSSYNEQFF
TRBJ2-7	TRBD1	TRBV7-9	many	TGTGCCAGCAGCTCTCCGACAGGGTCCGACGAGCAGTACTTC	CASSSPTGSDEQYF